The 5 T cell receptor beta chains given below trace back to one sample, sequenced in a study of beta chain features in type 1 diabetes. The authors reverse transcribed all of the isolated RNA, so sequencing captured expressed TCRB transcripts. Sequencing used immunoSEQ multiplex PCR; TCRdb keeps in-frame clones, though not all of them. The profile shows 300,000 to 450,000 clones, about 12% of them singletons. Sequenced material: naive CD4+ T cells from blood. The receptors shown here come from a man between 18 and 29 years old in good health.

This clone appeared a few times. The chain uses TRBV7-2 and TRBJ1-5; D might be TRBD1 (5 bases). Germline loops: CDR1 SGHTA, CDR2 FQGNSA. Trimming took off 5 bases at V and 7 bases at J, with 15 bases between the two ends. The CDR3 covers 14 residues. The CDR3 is CASSIEGRGQPQHF. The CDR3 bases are TGTGCCAGCAGCATAGAAGGGCGGGGCCAGCCCCAGCATTTT.

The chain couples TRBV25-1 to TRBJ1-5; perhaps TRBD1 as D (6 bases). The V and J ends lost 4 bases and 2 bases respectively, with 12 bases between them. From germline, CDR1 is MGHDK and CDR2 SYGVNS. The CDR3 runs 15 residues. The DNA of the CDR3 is TGTGCCAGCAGTGGGGGGGGCAGGGGCAATCAGCCCCAGCATTTT. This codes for CASSGGGRGNQPQHF.

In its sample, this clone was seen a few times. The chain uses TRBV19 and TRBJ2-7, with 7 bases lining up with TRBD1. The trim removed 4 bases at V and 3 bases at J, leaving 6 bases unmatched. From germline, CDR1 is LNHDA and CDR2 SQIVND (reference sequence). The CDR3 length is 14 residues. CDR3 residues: CASSRPGQNYEQYF. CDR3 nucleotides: TGTGCCAGTAGTAGGCCGGGACAGAACTACGAGCAGTACTTC. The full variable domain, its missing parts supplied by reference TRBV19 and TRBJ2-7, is DGGITQSPKYLFRKEGQNVTLSCEQNLNHDAMYWYRQDPGQGLRLIYYSQIVNDFQKGDIAEGYSVSREKKESFPLTVTSAQKNPTAFYLCASSRPGQNYEQYFGPGTRLTVT.

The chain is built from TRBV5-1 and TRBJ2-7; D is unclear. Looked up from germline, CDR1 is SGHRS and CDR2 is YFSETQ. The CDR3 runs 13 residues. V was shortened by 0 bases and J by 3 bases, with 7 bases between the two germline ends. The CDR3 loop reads CASSLGHGYEQYF. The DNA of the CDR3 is TGCGCCAGCAGCTTGGGACATGGCTACGAGCAGTACTTC. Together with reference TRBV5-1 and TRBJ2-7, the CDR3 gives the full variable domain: KAGVTQTPRYLIKTRGQQVTLSCSPISGHRSVSWYQQTPGQGLQFLFEYFSETQRNKGNFPGRFSGRQFSNSRSEMNVSTLELGDSALYLCASSLGHGYEQYFGPGTRLTVT.

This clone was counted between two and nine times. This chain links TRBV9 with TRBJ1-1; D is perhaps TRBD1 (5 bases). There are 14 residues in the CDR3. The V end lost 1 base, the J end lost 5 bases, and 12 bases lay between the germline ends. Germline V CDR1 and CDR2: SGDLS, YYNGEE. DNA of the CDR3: TGTGCCAGCAGCGTAAGCAGGGCTGGGACTGAAGCTTTCTTT. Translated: CASSVSRAGTEAFF.